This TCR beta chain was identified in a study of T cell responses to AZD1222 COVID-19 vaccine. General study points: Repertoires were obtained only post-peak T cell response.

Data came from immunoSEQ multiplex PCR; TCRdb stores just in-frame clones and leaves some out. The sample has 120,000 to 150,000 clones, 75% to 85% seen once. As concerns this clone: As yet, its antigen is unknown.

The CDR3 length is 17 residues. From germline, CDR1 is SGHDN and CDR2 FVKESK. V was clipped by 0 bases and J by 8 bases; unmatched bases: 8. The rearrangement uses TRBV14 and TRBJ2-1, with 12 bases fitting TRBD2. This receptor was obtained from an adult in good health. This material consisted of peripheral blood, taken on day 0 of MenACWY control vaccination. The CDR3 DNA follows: TGTGCCAGCAGCCAAGAGTTCCTAGCGGGGGGGGAAGATGAGCAGTTCTTC. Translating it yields CASSQEFLAGGEDEQFF.